The T cell receptor (beta chain) described here comes from a study of blood T cell repertoires in COVID-19. At the level of the study: Spain, Italy and the United States supplied samples that represented acute and convalescent COVID-19. The cDNA or gDNA used as material had been derived from T cells, B-cell-depleted T cells, or PBMCs.

This CDR3 has 17 residues. Looked up from germline, CDR1 is MNHEY and CDR2 is SMNVEV (reference sequence). J was trimmed by 4 bases and V by 0 bases; bases with no gene match: 8. Authors' processing steps: Estimation of nucleated cell counts was performed using reference gene primer amplification. Assay used: immunoSEQ multiplex PCR; TCRdb lists only in-frame clones, some missing. The D gene and trimming were derived from the DNA, and the V and J assignments and clone size from that table. The data show over 95,000 clones, around 84% seen once. Sequences were obtained from peripheral blood. The chain links TRBV27 to TRBJ2-5, with 10 positions matching TRBD2. The TCR comes from a woman aged 40 to 55 with acute or convalescent COVID-19. The CDR3 spells CASSLSSGGASGETQYF. The CDR3 DNA reads as TGTGCCAGCAGTTTATCCAGCGGGGGGGCCTCGGGAGAGACCCAGTACTTC.